This paragraph reports one TCR beta chain. Its antigen is as yet unknown. Second doses that came at about 4 or about 12 weeks were put together. The data derive from a study of T cell responses to AZD1222 COVID-19 vaccine. Whole-study findings and limits: The repertoires were collected only after the peak T cell response. Unmutated variant regions reportedly attract nearly half of all spike-specific TCRs. Clonal diversity may have been underestimated, and the donors were mostly white British, with more females than males.

CDR3 length equals 15 residues. CDR1 is LNHDA, CDR2 SQIVND, per germline (reference sequence). Trimming cost V 3 bases and J 7 bases; bases outside gene matches: 6. Libraries were prepared by immunoSEQ multiplex PCR; TCRdb keeps only in-frame clonotypes and omits some of them. Of 180,000 or so clones detected, approximately 90% appear once; the ten largest clones hold roughly 25%. The chain links TRBV19 to TRBJ2-2; 9 nucleotides agree with TRBD1. This TCR was recovered from an adult who received the AZD1222 COVID-19 vaccine. The sample was peripheral blood, taken 28 days after the second AZD1222 dose. The CDR3 here is CASSINRGRGGELFF. CDR3 coding DNA: TGTGCCAGTAGTATCAACAGGGGGCGCGGCGGGGAGCTGTTTTTT.